This T cell receptor (beta chain) was recorded in a study of blood T cell repertoires in COVID-19. About the study: The samples span acute and convalescent COVID-19 from the United States, Italy and Spain. T cells, B-cell-depleted T cells, or PBMCs supplied cDNA or gDNA.

Methods used by the authors: For nucleated cells, counts were estimated from reference gene primer amplification. Method: immunoSEQ multiplex PCR; TCRdb's copy keeps in-frame clones and lacks some. V, J and clone size were drawn from that table, and D and trimming were deduced from the DNA. The sample yields over 150,000 clones, 80% to 85% seen once. Germline CDR1 and CDR2: KGHSH and LQKENI. V trimming: 3 bases; J trimming: 5 bases; junction bases outside the gene matches: 8. CDR3 size: 15 residues. The genes are TRBV18 and TRBJ2-7, with 9 bases aligning to TRBD2. Sequenced sample: peripheral blood. The source is a woman aged 55-69 years with acute or convalescent COVID-19. The CDR3 nucleotides are TGTGCCAGCTCACCCGGGACTAGCCGTAGCCACGAGCAGTACTTC. Encoded protein: CASSPGTSRSHEQYF.